This T cell receptor beta chain originates from a study of CD8 T cells in ankylosing spondylitis. Notes on the study in general: Made up of under ten highly homologous variants, a TCR beta motif appeared characteristic of ankylosing spondylitis blood. A CD8+ phenotype characterized the disease-linked clones, which were relatively rare in peripheral blood. In ankylosing spondylitis patients, matched synovial fluid reportedly showed significant enrichment of disease-linked clones. Prior literature has documented some motif variants in synovial fluid and blood from reactive arthritis.

At least ten counts were recorded for this clonotype. Its antigen remains unknown. This CDR3 has 14 residues. Per the germline V gene, CDR1 is KGHDR and CDR2 is SFDVKD. V shed 9 bases, J shed 8 bases, and the junction held 9 bases outside the gene matches. Making the TCR beta libraries involved quantitative 5'-RACE with molecular barcodes. One entry per CDR3 protein results from TCRdb running MiXCR on the 5' RACE reads. The data hold 500,000 or so distinct CDR3 sequences, with approximately 5.3% observed a single time. The rearrangement joins TRBV24-1 to TRBJ2-1; 10 nucleotides align to TRBD1. The sequencing input was blood, either unsorted or a sorted T cell fraction (not recorded which). The receptor was isolated from a male donor with ankylosing spondylitis. The CDR3 loop is CATSRTGGSDEQFF. CDR3 coding DNA: TGTGCCACCTCGAGGACAGGGGGAAGCGATGAGCAGTTCTTC.